This paragraph reports one TCR beta chain. The antigen is not known. The record originates from a study of T cell repertoires in cytomegalovirus infection. Whole-study context: CMV epitopes in the study were HLA-C-restricted (recently identified) and HLA-B-restricted (well studied). CMV infection plus the matching HLA type was flagged by public TCR beta signatures. Study-wide findings and caveats: Cumulative public TCR beta family frequency identified carriers of CMV plus the relevant HLA. The ex vivo response was dominated by HLA-C-restricted CMV-specific TCR beta clonotypes.

The germline V and J ends were trimmed by 3 bases and 4 bases, with 15 bases remaining between them. The CDR3 runs 15 residues. TCRdb ran MiXCR on the reads and lists one entry per CDR3 protein. The sample shows 900,000 to 950,000 distinct CDR3 sequences, 25% to 40% of them seen only once. The genes are TRBV12-3 or TRBV12-4 and TRBJ1-2; tentatively, D is TRBD1 (5 bases). This sample comprised cultured CD8+ T cells from PBMCs, obtained from culture after CMV antigen stimulation. This receptor was obtained from a human donor in good health (CMV status not recorded). Some clones in this sample may be carry-over from other donors' samples. The CDR3 nucleotides read TGTGCCAGCAGTTTCATCGTCGGGGACCCCTATGGCTACACCTTC. It encodes CASSFIVGDPYGYTF.